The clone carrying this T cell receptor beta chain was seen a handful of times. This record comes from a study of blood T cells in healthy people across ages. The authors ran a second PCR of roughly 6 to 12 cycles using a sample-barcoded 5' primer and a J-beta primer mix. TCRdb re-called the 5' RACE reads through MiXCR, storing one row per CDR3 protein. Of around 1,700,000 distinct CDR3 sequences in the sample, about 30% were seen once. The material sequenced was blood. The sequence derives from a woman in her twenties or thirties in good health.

The CDR3 DNA reads TGTGCCAGTGCGATGGGACAGGGCTACGAGCAGTACTTC. Translating gives CASAMGQGYEQYF. The chain carries TRBV6-2 or TRBV6-3 and TRBJ2-7, with 9 nucleotides matching TRBD1. CDR3 length equals 13 residues. Germline V gives CDR1 MNHEY, CDR2 SVGEGT. With V trimmed by 9 bases and J by 3 bases, 6 bases remained unmatched.